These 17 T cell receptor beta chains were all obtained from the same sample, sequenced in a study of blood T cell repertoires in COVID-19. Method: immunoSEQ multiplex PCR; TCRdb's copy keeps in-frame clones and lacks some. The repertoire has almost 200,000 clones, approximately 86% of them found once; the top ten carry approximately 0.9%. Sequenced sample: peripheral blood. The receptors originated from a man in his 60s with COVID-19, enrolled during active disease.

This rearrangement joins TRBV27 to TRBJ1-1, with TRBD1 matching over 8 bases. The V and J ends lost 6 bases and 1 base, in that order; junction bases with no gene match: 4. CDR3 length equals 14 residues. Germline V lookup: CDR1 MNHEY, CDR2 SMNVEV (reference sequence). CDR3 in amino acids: CASRTGGWNTEAFF. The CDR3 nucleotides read TGTGCCAGCAGAACAGGGGGGTGGAACACTGAAGCTTTCTTT.

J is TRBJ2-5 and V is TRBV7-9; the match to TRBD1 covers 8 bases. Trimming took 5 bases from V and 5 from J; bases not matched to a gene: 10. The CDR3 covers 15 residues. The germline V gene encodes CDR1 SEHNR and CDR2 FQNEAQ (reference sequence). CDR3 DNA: TGTGCCAGCAGCCGATTGCAGGGGGCCGCGGAGACCCAGTACTTC. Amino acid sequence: CASSRLQGAAETQYF.

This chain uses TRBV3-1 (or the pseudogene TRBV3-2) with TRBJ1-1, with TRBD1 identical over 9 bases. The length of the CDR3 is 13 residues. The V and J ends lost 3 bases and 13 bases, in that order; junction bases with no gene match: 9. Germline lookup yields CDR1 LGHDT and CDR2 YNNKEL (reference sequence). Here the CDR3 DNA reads TGTGCCAGCAGCCACCGGGACAGGGTAGGAGGTTTCTTT. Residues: CASSHRDRVGGFF.

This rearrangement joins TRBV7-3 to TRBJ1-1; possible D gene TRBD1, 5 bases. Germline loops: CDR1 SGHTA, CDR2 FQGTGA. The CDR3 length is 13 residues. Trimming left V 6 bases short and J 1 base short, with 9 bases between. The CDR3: CASSSGANTEAFF. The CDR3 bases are TGTGCCAGCAGTTCTGGGGCGAACACTGAAGCTTTCTTT.

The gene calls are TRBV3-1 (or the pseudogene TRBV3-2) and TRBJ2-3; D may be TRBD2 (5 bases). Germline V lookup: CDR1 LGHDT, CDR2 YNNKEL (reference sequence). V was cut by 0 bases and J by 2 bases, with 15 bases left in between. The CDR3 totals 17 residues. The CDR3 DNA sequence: TGTGCCAGCAGCCAAGATCCCCGGGGAATAGTCACAGATACGCAGTATTTT. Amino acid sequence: CASSQDPRGIVTDTQYF.

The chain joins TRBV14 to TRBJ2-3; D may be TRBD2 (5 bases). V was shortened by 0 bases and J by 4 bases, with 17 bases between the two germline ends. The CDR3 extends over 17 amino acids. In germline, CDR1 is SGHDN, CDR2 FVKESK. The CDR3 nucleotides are TGTGCCAGCAGCCAAGATTTAGAGAGGGTTCGCCCAGATACGCAGTATTTT. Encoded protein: CASSQDLERVRPDTQYF.

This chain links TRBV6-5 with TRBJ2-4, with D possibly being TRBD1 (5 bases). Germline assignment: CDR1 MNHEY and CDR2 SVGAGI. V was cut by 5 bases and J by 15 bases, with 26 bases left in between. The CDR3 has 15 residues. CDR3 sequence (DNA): TGTGCCAGCAGTCCTCACAGGATGGAGAGTCGGGTTTGGTACTTC. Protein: CASSPHRMESRVWYF.

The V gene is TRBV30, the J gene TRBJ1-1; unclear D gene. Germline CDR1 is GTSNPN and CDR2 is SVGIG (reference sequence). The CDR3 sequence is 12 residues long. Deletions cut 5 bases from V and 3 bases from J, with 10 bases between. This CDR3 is CAWAKRDTEAFF. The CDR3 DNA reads TGTGCCTGGGCCAAACGGGACACTGAAGCTTTCTTT.

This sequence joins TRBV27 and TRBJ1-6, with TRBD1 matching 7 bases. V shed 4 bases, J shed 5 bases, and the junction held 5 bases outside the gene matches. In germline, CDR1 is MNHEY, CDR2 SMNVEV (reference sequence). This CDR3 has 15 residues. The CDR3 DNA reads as TGTGCCAGCAGTTGGGACAGCCCTGATAATTCACCCCTCCACTTT. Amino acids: CASSWDSPDNSPLHF.

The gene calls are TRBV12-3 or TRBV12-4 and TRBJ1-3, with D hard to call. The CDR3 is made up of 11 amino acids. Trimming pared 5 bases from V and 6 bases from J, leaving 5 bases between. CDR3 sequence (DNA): TGTGCCAGCAGTCTTATAAACACCATATATTTT. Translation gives CASSLINTIYF.

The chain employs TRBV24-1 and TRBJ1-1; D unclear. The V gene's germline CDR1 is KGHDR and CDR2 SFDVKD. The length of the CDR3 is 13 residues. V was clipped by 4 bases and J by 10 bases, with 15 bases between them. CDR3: CATSDARVVGAFF. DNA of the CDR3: TGTGCCACCAGTGACGCCCGGGTGGTCGGAGCTTTCTTT.

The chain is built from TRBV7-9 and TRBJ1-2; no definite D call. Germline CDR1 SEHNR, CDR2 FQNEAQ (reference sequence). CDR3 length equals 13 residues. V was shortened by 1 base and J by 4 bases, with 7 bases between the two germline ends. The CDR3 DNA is TGTGCCAGCAGCTTAGATTGGAGCTATGGCTACACCTTC. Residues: CASSLDWSYGYTF.

The CDR3: CASSFGGASYEQYF. CDR3 DNA: TGCGCCAGCAGCTTTGGCGGGGCCTCCTACGAGCAGTACTTC. This chain joins TRBV5-1 and TRBJ2-7, with D perhaps TRBD2 (6 bases). This CDR3 region has 14 residues. Trimming took 2 bases from V and 0 from J, leaving 9 bases between them. CDR1 is SGHRS, CDR2 YFSETQ, per germline.

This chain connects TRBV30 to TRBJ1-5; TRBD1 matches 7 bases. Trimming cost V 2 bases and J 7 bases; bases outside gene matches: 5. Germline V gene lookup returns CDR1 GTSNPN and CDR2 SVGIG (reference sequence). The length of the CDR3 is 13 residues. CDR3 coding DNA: TGTGCCTGGAGTCAGGGGGAACGGCAGCCCCAGCATTTT. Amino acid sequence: CAWSQGERQPQHF.

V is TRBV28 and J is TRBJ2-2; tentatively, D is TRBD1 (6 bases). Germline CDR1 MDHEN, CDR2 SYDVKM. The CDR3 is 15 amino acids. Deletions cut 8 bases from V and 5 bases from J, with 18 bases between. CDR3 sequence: CASQWVGGWTGELFF. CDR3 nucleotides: TGTGCCAGCCAGTGGGTTGGGGGCTGGACCGGGGAGCTGTTTTTT.

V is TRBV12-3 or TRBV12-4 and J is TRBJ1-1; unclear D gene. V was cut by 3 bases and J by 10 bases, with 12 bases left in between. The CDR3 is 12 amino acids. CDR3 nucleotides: TGTGCCAGCAGTTTTTGGGGTGAGGGAGCTTTCTTT. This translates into CASSFWGEGAFF.

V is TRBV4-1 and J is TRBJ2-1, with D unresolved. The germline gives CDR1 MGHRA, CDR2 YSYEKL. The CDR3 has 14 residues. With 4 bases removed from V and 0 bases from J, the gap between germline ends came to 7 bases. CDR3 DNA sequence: TGCGCCAGCAGCCCGCGGAGCTCCTACAATGAGCAGTTCTTC. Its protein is CASSPRSSYNEQFF.